These 13 T cell receptor beta chains were sequenced from one sample in a study of blood T cell repertoires in COVID-19 (TCRdb year 2020). The library was produced with the immunoSEQ multiplex PCR assay. TCRdb took over this immuneACCESS table, retaining in-frame rearrangements with V and J assigned. Such tables are incomplete; in checked studies, under half of the missing clones stem from an unresolved V gene, and the remainder is unexplained. The sample has tens of thousands of clones on record, 80% of them singletons. Roughly a fifth of the sample is held by the ten biggest clonotypes. The sequenced material came from peripheral blood. Source of these receptors: a woman older than 75 with acute or convalescent COVID-19.

The rearrangement links TRBV5-8 to TRBJ1-1; 7 nucleotides agree with TRBD1. Trimming removed 1 base from V and 2 bases from J; junction bases left unmatched: 5. The CDR3 has 15 residues. Germline CDR1 SGHTS, CDR2 YDEGEE. The CDR3 nucleotides read TGTGCCAGCAGCTTGTACAGGGGACCAAACACTGAAGCTTTCTTT. Translating gives CASSLYRGPNTEAFF. The whole variable domain, filled in from reference TRBV5-8 and TRBJ1-1, reads EAGVTQSPTHLIKTRGQQATLRCSPISGHTSVYWYQQALGLGLQFLLWYDEGEERNRGNFPPRFSGRQFPNYSSELNVNALELEDSALYLCASSLYRGPNTEAFFGQGTRLTVV.

The rearrangement joins TRBV29-1 to TRBJ2-2; 9 bases are a match to TRBD1. The V and J ends lost 6 bases and 7 bases, in that order; junction bases with no gene match: 9. Germline V gives CDR1 SQVTM, CDR2 ANQGSEA. The CDR3 loop spans 14 amino acids. The CDR3 spells CSVDRTGAGGELFF. DNA for the CDR3: TGCAGCGTGGATCGGACAGGGGCGGGCGGGGAGCTGTTTTTT.

V is TRBV5-1 and J is TRBJ2-7; 7 bases are shared with TRBD1. V was clipped by 2 bases and J by 6 bases; unmatched bases: 5. Germline V gives CDR1 SGHRS, CDR2 YFSETQ. This CDR3 comprises 13 residues. CDR3 coding DNA: TGCGCCAGCAGCTTACGACAGGGAAGCGAGCAGTACTTC. Its protein is CASSLRQGSEQYF.

This chain links TRBV5-1 with TRBJ2-1; 8 bases are a match to TRBD1. The J segment lost 2 bases and the V segment lost 0 bases, leaving 4 bases of the junction unmatched. Germline V gene sequence: CDR1 SGHRS, CDR2 YFSETQ. The CDR3 has 16 residues. DNA of the CDR3: TGCGCCAGCAGCTTGGTACAGGGGGTCACCTACAATGAGCAGTTCTTC. Protein sequence: CASSLVQGVTYNEQFF.

The chain is built from TRBV5-1 and TRBJ2-5, with D perhaps TRBD1 (6 bases). This CDR3 region has 13 residues. With 4 bases removed from V and 4 bases from J, the gap between germline ends came to 11 bases. Germline V gives CDR1 SGHRS, CDR2 YFSETQ. The CDR3 is CASSLGGRETQYF. CDR3 in DNA: TGCGCCAGCAGCCTAGGGGGAAGAGAGACCCAGTACTTC.

The chain recombines TRBV6-6 with TRBJ2-2; weak D call: TRBD1 (5 bases). The CDR3 spans 15 residues. Trimming cost V 2 bases and J 4 bases, with 11 bases left between them. Germline CDR1 MNHNY, CDR2 SVGAGI (reference sequence). The CDR3 DNA follows: TGTGCCAGCAGTTACAGGCAGGGTGGCACCGGGGAGCTGTTTTTT. Translating gives CASSYRQGGTGELFF.

This chain connects TRBV14 to TRBJ2-1; 9 bases match TRBD1. The CDR3 runs 22 residues. V lost 1 base and J lost 3; bases outside the gene matches: 22. Germline lookup yields CDR1 SGHDN and CDR2 FVKESK. CDR3 nucleotides: TGTGCCAGCAGCCAAGTCGGGGGTCCGGGACAGGGTACTACACGGAACTACAATGAGCAGTTCTTC. It specifies CASSQVGGPGQGTTRNYNEQFF. Complete variable domain (other parts from reference TRBV14 and TRBJ2-1): EAGVTQFPSHSVIEKGQTVTLRCDPISGHDNLYWYRRVMGKEIKFLLHFVKESKQDESGMPNNRFLAERTGGTYSTLKVQPAELEDSGVYFCASSQVGGPGQGTTRNYNEQFFGPGTRLTVL.

The J gene is TRBJ2-7, the V gene TRBV5-1, with D perhaps TRBD1 (5 bases). Deletions cut 1 base from V and 2 bases from J, with 13 bases between. The CDR3 has 15 amino acids. Germline CDR1 and CDR2: SGHRS and YFSETQ. The CDR3 sequence is CASSLMAGMAYEQYF. Written as DNA, the CDR3 is TGCGCCAGCAGCTTGATGGCAGGGATGGCCTACGAGCAGTACTTC.

This chain joins TRBV7-9 and TRBJ2-7; possible D gene TRBD1, 6 bases. Trimming took 4 bases from V and 4 from J, leaving 20 bases between them. The CDR3 contains 16 residues. Germline assignment: CDR1 SEHNR and CDR2 FQNEAQ (reference sequence). CDR3 sequence reads: CASSWGRGRAIYEQYF. The CDR3 DNA follows: TGTGCCAGCAGCTGGGGGCGCGGCCGGGCCATTTACGAGCAGTACTTC.

This clone has just one count. V gene TRBV5-1 combines with J gene TRBJ1-2; 8 nucleotides align to TRBD1. J was trimmed by 6 bases and V by 0 bases; bases with no gene match: 7. CDR1 SGHRS and CDR2 YFSETQ come from the germline V gene. This CDR3 comprises 15 residues. As DNA, the CDR3 is TGCGCCAGCAGCTTGGAGGGGTACAGGGGGGATGGCTACACCTTC. Translating it yields CASSLEGYRGDGYTF.

This clone came up once. This rearrangement joins TRBV18 to TRBJ1-4, with D possibly matching TRBD1 (6 bases). V was shortened by 6 bases and J by 4 bases, with 12 bases between the two germline ends. Per germline, CDR1 KGHSH and CDR2 LQKENI. CDR3 length: 14 amino acids. The CDR3 DNA follows: TGTGCCAGCTCCCCTACAGGGCTTAATGAAAAACTGTTTTTT. The encoded protein is CASSPTGLNEKLFF.

V gene TRBV2 combines with J gene TRBJ2-5, with 10 bases fitting TRBD1. V was clipped by 4 bases and J by 4 bases; unmatched bases: 6. The CDR3 runs to 15 residues. The germline gives CDR1 SNHLY, CDR2 FYNNEI. CDR3 sequence (DNA): TGTGCCAGCAGTGCGGACAGGGGGAGTGGAGAGACCCAGTACTTC. This encodes CASSADRGSGETQYF.

DNA for the CDR3: TGTGCCAGCAGCGCCCTGGGGACTACGAACACCGGGGAGCTGTTTTTT. Its translation: CASSALGTTNTGELFF. J is TRBJ2-2 and V is TRBV9; 7 nucleotides align to TRBD2. This CDR3 is built from 16 residues. Germline-derived CDR1 and CDR2 are SGDLS and YYNGEE. Trimming removed 3 bases from V and 0 bases from J; junction bases left unmatched: 5.